Below are 23 T cell receptor beta chains sequenced from a single sample in a study of shared clonotypes between healthy human individuals. The repertoire was sequenced with immunoSEQ multiplex PCR; TCRdb's copy has only in-frame clones and lacks some. The repertoire holds 2.3 million or so clones, with approximately 93% as singletons. The sequencing sample was made of naive CD4+ T cells from PBMCs. Documented subset: CD45RA+ positively selected. The receptor source for this set is a man between 18 and 35 years old in good health. Some clones in this sample may be carry-over from other donors' samples.

The V gene is TRBV6-1, the J gene TRBJ1-2; D not certain. Germline CDR1 is MNHNS and CDR2 is SASEGT. The CDR3 has 11 residues. V was clipped by 4 bases and J by 8 bases, with 8 bases between them. CDR3 DNA: TGTGCCAGCAGTGCGCAGCTCGGCTACACCTTC. The encoded protein is CASSAQLGYTF.

The chain uses TRBV7-2 and TRBJ1-3; D is unresolved. This CDR3 region has 16 residues. Germline loops: CDR1 SGHTA, CDR2 FQGNSA. Trimming pared 0 bases from V and 0 bases from J, leaving 9 bases between. The CDR3 DNA is TGTGCCAGCAGCTTAGCCGGCGGGAGCTCTGGAAACACCATATATTTT. The encoded protein is CASSLAGGSSGNTIYF.

The chain combines TRBV30 with TRBJ1-2; maybe TRBD1 (5 bases). The V gene's germline CDR1 is GTSNPN and CDR2 SVGIG (reference sequence). V lost 2 bases and J 8 bases, leaving 18 bases between the germline ends. The CDR3 contains 14 residues. CDR3 amino acids: CAWSQQIQGGGYTF. The CDR3 nucleotides read TGTGCCTGGAGTCAACAAATCCAGGGTGGCGGCTACACCTTC. The complete variable domain, with remaining parts taken from reference TRBV30 and TRBJ1-2, reads SQTIHQWPATLVQPVGSPLSLECTVEGTSNPNLYWYRQAAGRGLQLLFYSVGIGQISSEVPQNLSASRPQDRQFILSSKKLLLSDSGFYLCAWSQQIQGGGYTFGSGTRLTVV.

The V gene is TRBV6-5, the J gene TRBJ1-2; 12 bases match TRBD1. Germline V gene sequence: CDR1 MNHEY, CDR2 SVGAGI. CDR3 length: 16 residues. Unmatched junction bases numbered 5, after V lost 2 bases and J lost 4 bases. Here the CDR3 reads CASSYQGTGGSYGYTF. For the CDR3, the DNA is TGTGCCAGCAGTTACCAAGGGACAGGGGGCTCCTATGGCTACACCTTC.

The CDR3, as DNA: TGTGCCAGCAGCAAGAGGGGGCGGGAGGGCTTGGATACGCAGTATTTT. It specifies CASSKRGREGLDTQYF. The rearrangement links TRBV7-3 to TRBJ2-3, with 9 bases that match TRBD2. The CDR3 loop spans 16 amino acids. Germline loops: CDR1 SGHTA, CDR2 FQGTGA. Losses at the gene ends were 5 bases for V and 6 bases for J; bases not matched to a gene: 12. Based on the CDR3 plus reference TRBV7-3 and TRBJ2-3, the full variable domain is GAGVSQTPSNKVTEKGKYVELRCDPISGHTALYWYRQSLGQGPEFLIYFQGTGAADDSGLPNDRFFAVRPEGSVSTLKIQRTERGDSAVYLCASSKRGREGLDTQYFGPGTRLTVL.

The genes are TRBV19 and TRBJ1-4; no clear D. The CDR3 consists of 12 residues. V lost 5 bases and J lost 7, with 8 bases in between. Germline CDR1 reads LNHDA; CDR2 reads SQIVND (reference sequence). The CDR3 region is CASSFRGEKLFF. The CDR3 region has the DNA TGTGCCAGTAGTTTCCGGGGTGAAAAACTGTTTTTT.

A single count supports this clone. The chain combines TRBV7-2 with TRBJ2-7; 7 bases line up with TRBD1. V gave up 5 bases and J gave up 2 bases; unmatched junction bases: 6. This CDR3 has 14 residues. Germline CDR1 and CDR2: SGHTA and FQGNSA. DNA for the CDR3: TGTGCCAGCAGCATATACGGACAGGCCTACGAGCAGTACTTC. Its protein product is CASSIYGQAYEQYF.

Comment on this clone: Here the CDR3 omits its conserved ending phenylalanine or tryptophan, so a read error is the likely source. The rearrangement links TRBV5-1 to TRBJ2-2, with 7 bases that match TRBD2. CDR1 is SGHRS and CDR2 is YFSETQ in the germline V gene. The CDR3 spans 17 residues. With V trimmed by 0 bases and J by 4 bases, 9 bases remained unmatched. CDR3 DNA sequence: TGCGCCAGCAGCTTGGCCGCTGGGGGGGTTCGCACCGGGGAGCTGTTTCTT. Its protein product is CASSLAAGGVRTGELFL.

This clone was picked up one time. The chain has TRBV28 and TRBJ2-7; D is perhaps TRBD2 (6 bases). The CDR3 sequence is 14 residues long. V was shortened by 4 bases and J by 4 bases, with 14 bases between the two germline ends. Germline V gives CDR1 MDHEN, CDR2 SYDVKM. The CDR3 reads CASSSVTGTYEQYF. In DNA form, the CDR3 reads TGTGCCAGCAGTTCGGTGACGGGGACTTACGAGCAGTACTTC.

The V gene is TRBV7-3, the J gene TRBJ2-1; 12 nucleotides match TRBD2. The germline CDR1 and CDR2 sequences are SGHTA and FQGTGA. The CDR3 is made up of 17 amino acids. V shed 5 bases, J shed 0 bases, and the junction held 5 bases outside the gene matches. CDR3 sequence reads: CASSPGLAGISYNEQFF. Here the CDR3 DNA reads TGTGCCAGCAGCCCTGGACTAGCGGGAATCTCCTACAATGAGCAGTTCTTC.

The genes are TRBV7-2 and TRBJ2-3, with a tentative D call TRBD2 (6 bases). This CDR3 has 12 amino acids. Germline assignment: CDR1 SGHTA and CDR2 FQGNSA. The ends were cut back, 4 bases at V and 6 bases at J, with 8 bases in the middle. The CDR3 reads CASSYAGDTQYF. The CDR3 DNA reads TGTGCCAGCAGCTACGCGGGGGATACGCAGTATTTT.

The DNA of the CDR3 is TGTGCCAGCAGCTCAAGTGATACTAATGAAAAACTGTTTTTT. Translating it yields CASSSSDTNEKLFF. The rearrangement uses TRBV5-6 and TRBJ1-4, with D uncertain. Germline CDR1 SGHDT, CDR2 YYEEEE. Trimming pared 3 bases from V and 2 bases from J, leaving 8 bases between. The CDR3 consists of 14 residues.

The sample holds one count of this clone. The genes are TRBV7-9 and TRBJ1-1; possibly TRBD1 for D (6 bases). The CDR3 totals 13 residues. CDR1 and CDR2 from the germline V gene are SEHNR and FQNEAQ (reference sequence). The V gene lost 4 bases and the J gene lost 8 bases, with 14 bases spanning the gap. CDR3 in amino acids: CASSSWGGGEAFF. CDR3 in DNA: TGTGCCAGCAGCTCTTGGGGAGGGGGAGAAGCTTTCTTT.

As for this clone: In the same sample, other DNA sequences code for this CDR3. The chain employs TRBV28 and TRBJ1-3; D not resolved. Germline CDR1 reads MDHEN; CDR2 reads SYDVKM. V lost 3 bases, J lost 0 bases, and 9 bases lay in between. The CDR3 runs 15 residues. The CDR3: CASSFSGNSGNTIYF. CDR3 nucleotides: TGTGCCAGCAGTTTTTCGGGAAACTCTGGAAACACCATATATTTT.

Note on this clone: Other DNA sequences in the same sample also yield this CDR3. V usage is TRBV6-1 and J usage is TRBJ2-5, with a tentative D call TRBD2 (6 bases). This CDR3 is 14 amino acids long. V shed 1 base and J shed 1 base, with 7 bases lying between them. Germline V gene data show CDR1 as MNHNS and CDR2 as SASEGT. The CDR3 sequence is CASSEGGTQETQYF. The CDR3 DNA sequence: TGTGCCAGCAGTGAAGGCGGGACCCAAGAGACCCAGTACTTC.

The genes are TRBV5-4 and TRBJ2-5; 8 bases agree with TRBD1. The CDR3 is made up of 15 amino acids. Germline CDR1 is SGHNT and CDR2 is YYREEE (reference sequence). J lost 4 bases, V lost 3 bases, and 8 bases had no gene match. As DNA, the CDR3 is TGTGCCAGCAGCTACGACAGGGGAAAGGGAGAGACCCAGTACTTC. Protein sequence: CASSYDRGKGETQYF.

The rearrangement uses TRBV4-1 and TRBJ2-7; no clear D. The V and J ends lost 4 bases and 3 bases respectively, with 10 bases between them. This CDR3 comprises 13 residues. Germline assignment: CDR1 MGHRA and CDR2 YSYEKL. CDR3 nucleotide sequence: TGCGCCAGCAGCCCTGACGGATACTACGAGCAGTACTTC. It translates to CASSPDGYYEQYF.

The chain links TRBV27 to TRBJ2-1, with D possibly TRBD2 on 5 matching bases. Germline assignment: CDR1 MNHEY and CDR2 SMNVEV (reference sequence). Trimming removed 4 bases at V and 9 bases at J, with 10 bases between. CDR3 length: 12 amino acids. The CDR3 loop is CASSWGEGEQFF. The CDR3 DNA is TGTGCCAGCAGTTGGGGTGAGGGTGAGCAGTTCTTC.

This chain connects TRBV4-1 to TRBJ1-5, with D maybe TRBD1 (5 bases). CDR3 length: 15 residues. Germline V gives CDR1 MGHRA, CDR2 YSYEKL. With 1 base removed from V and 3 bases from J, the gap between germline ends came to 10 bases. DNA of the CDR3: TGCGCCAGCAGCCAAGTGGGGACCCCCAATCAGCCCCAGCATTTT. It specifies CASSQVGTPNQPQHF.

The V gene is TRBV5-6, the J gene TRBJ2-4; D tentatively fits TRBD1 or TRBD2 (5 bases each). The V and J ends lost 1 base and 6 bases respectively, with 11 bases between them. This CDR3 spans 14 amino acids. The germline gives CDR1 SGHDT, CDR2 YYEEEE. The CDR3 coding sequence is TGTGCCAGCAGCTTGTATATGGGACGAAACATTCAGTACTTC. It codes for CASSLYMGRNIQYF.

Of note for this clone: Different DNA sequences within this sample yield the same CDR3. The rearrangement joins TRBV5-1 to TRBJ2-7, with D perhaps TRBD2 (5 bases). This CDR3 region has 15 residues. CDR1 SGHRS and CDR2 YFSETQ come from the germline V gene. V lost 0 bases and J 0 bases, leaving 10 bases between the germline ends. Here the CDR3 reads CASSLAAGSSYEQYF. Here the CDR3 DNA reads TGCGCCAGCAGCTTGGCCGCGGGTAGCTCCTACGAGCAGTACTTC. Filled out from reference TRBV5-1 and TRBJ2-7, the complete variable domain reads KAGVTQTPRYLIKTRGQQVTLSCSPISGHRSVSWYQQTPGQGLQFLFEYFSETQRNKGNFPGRFSGRQFSNSRSEMNVSTLELGDSALYLCASSLAAGSSYEQYFGPGTRLTVT.

The V call is TRBV9, the J call TRBJ2-5; 15 nucleotides line up with TRBD2. The CDR3 totals 18 residues. Losses at the gene ends were 3 bases for V and 5 bases for J; bases not matched to a gene: 11. Germline V gives CDR1 SGDLS, CDR2 YYNGEE. The CDR3, as DNA: TGTGCCAGCAGCGCCAACGGGACTAGCGGGAGGTTGGGGGAGACCCAGTACTTC. It specifies CASSANGTSGRLGETQYF.

This clone showed up just once. Other DNA variants within this sample encode the same CDR3. CDR3 sequence: CATSTRNEQFF. Written as DNA, the CDR3 is TGTGCCACCAGCACTAGGAATGAGCAGTTCTTC. The chain has TRBV15 and TRBJ2-1; no definite D call. Germline values: CDR1 LNHNV, CDR2 YYDKDF (reference sequence). CDR3 length: 11 residues. V was shortened by 4 bases and J by 7 bases, with 5 bases between the two germline ends.